This entry lists 21 T cell receptor beta chains sequenced from one sample in a study of T cell responses to AZD1222 COVID-19 vaccine. Data came from immunoSEQ multiplex PCR; TCRdb stores just in-frame clones and leaves some out. Of approximately 90,000 clones listed, around nine tenths are singletons. This material consisted of peripheral blood, taken on day 0 of AZD1222 vaccination. The origin of the receptors is an adult in good health.

The rearrangement joins TRBV7-2 to TRBJ1-1, with no clear D. Germline-derived CDR1 and CDR2 are SGHTA and FQGNSA. This CDR3 spans 14 amino acids. The V and J ends lost 1 base and 0 bases respectively, with 6 bases between them. The CDR3 is CASSLGQVNTEAFF. Here the CDR3 DNA reads TGTGCCAGCAGCTTAGGGCAGGTGAACACTGAAGCTTTCTTT.

The gene calls are TRBV9 and TRBJ2-1; the D gene is possibly TRBD1 (5 bases). Trimming took off 7 bases at V and 0 bases at J, with 11 bases between the two ends. Germline V gene sequence: CDR1 SGDLS, CDR2 YYNGEE. The length of the CDR3 is 14 residues. The CDR3 DNA reads as TGTGCCAGCGGATCCGACAGCTCCTACAATGAGCAGTTCTTC. Amino acid sequence: CASGSDSSYNEQFF.

This clone has more than one count but fewer than ten. The chain uses TRBV7-2 and TRBJ2-7; 7 positions agree with TRBD2. With 5 bases clipped from V and 9 bases from J, the junction kept 16 bases outside the gene matches. The CDR3 covers 15 residues. Germline CDR1 reads SGHTA; CDR2 reads FQGNSA. The CDR3 DNA sequence: TGTGCCAGCAGCCTCTCTAGCGGCGAGTTCGAAAGGCAGTACTTC. Translation: CASSLSSGEFERQYF.

The chain is built from TRBV19 and TRBJ2-7, with TRBD1 identical over 9 bases. Germline CDR1 and CDR2: LNHDA and SQIVND (reference sequence). This CDR3 has 15 residues. The ends lost 7 bases at V and 1 base at J; junction bases unmatched: 8. The CDR3 loop is CASTPYGQGSYEQYF. In DNA, the CDR3 is TGTGCCAGTACCCCCTATGGACAGGGGTCCTACGAGCAGTACTTC.

The chain combines TRBV6-1 with TRBJ2-1, with a possible D match to TRBD1 (6 bases). Trimming removed 2 bases at V and 5 bases at J, with 13 bases between. In germline, CDR1 is MNHNS, CDR2 SASEGT. This CDR3 region has 15 residues. The CDR3 protein is CASSEQGGINNEQFF. The CDR3 DNA reads TGTGCCAGCAGTGAACAAGGGGGAATTAACAATGAGCAGTTCTTC.

This clone came up a few times. This chain uses TRBV19 with TRBJ1-3; TRBD1 aligns across 8 bases. This CDR3 contains 17 residues. Unmatched junction bases numbered 7, after V lost 3 bases and J lost 0 bases. Germline V gene sequence: CDR1 LNHDA, CDR2 SQIVND (reference sequence). This chain's CDR3 is CASSIGTGYSSGNTIYF. As DNA, the CDR3 is TGTGCCAGTAGTATCGGGACAGGTTATTCCTCTGGAAACACCATATATTTT.

The CDR3 here is CAWNWQNTEAFF. The CDR3 nucleotides are TGTGCCTGGAACTGGCAGAACACTGAAGCTTTCTTT. The chain joins TRBV30 to TRBJ1-1, with D unclear. The CDR3 has 12 amino acids. The germline V gene has CDR1 GTSNPN and CDR2 SVGIG (reference sequence). V lost 4 bases and J 1 base, leaving 7 bases between the germline ends.

The chain recombines TRBV6-5 with TRBJ1-2; D ambiguous. In germline, CDR1 is MNHEY, CDR2 SVGAGI. Trimming removed 6 bases at V and 8 bases at J, with 19 bases between. This CDR3 has 14 amino acids. The DNA for the CDR3 is TGTGCCAGCAGATGGGAGGAGGGCGCAGGAGGCTACACCTTC. Protein product: CASRWEEGAGGYTF.

The CDR3 sequence: CASSQATNPYEQYF. CDR3 nucleotides: TGCGCCAGCAGCCAAGCCACAAATCCCTACGAGCAGTACTTC. The V and J genes are TRBV5-1 and TRBJ2-7; D not resolved. V shed 4 bases and J shed 2 bases, with 13 bases lying between them. CDR3 length: 14 residues. Germline CDR1 is SGHRS and CDR2 is YFSETQ.

This rearrangement joins TRBV7-2 to TRBJ2-7; a possible D gene is TRBD2 (6 bases). V was pared by 5 bases and J by 2 bases, with 10 bases between. CDR3 length: 13 amino acids. The germline gives CDR1 SGHTA, CDR2 FQGNSA. The CDR3 sequence is CASSRDLTYEQYF. The CDR3 bases are TGTGCCAGCAGCCGGGACTTAACCTACGAGCAGTACTTC.

The chain recombines TRBV2 with TRBJ1-2, with D perhaps matching TRBD1 (5 bases). The CDR3 contains 15 residues. Trimming shortened V by 6 bases and J by 0 bases, and 14 bases separated the two germline ends. The germline V gene encodes CDR1 SNHLY and CDR2 FYNNEI. The DNA for the CDR3 is TGTGCCAGCAGCGGGGAGGGGAAGACTAACTATGGCTACACCTTC. It translates to CASSGEGKTNYGYTF.

The rearrangement joins TRBV30 to TRBJ1-2; possibly TRBD1 for D (6 bases). Germline lookup yields CDR1 GTSNPN and CDR2 SVGIG (reference sequence). The CDR3 sequence is 13 residues long. V lost 2 bases and J 8 bases, leaving 15 bases between the germline ends. In nucleotides, the CDR3 is TGTGCCTGGAGTTCCAGACAGGAGGGGGGCTACACCTTC. This sequence encodes CAWSSRQEGGYTF.

The J gene is TRBJ1-5, the V gene TRBV5-3; D perhaps matches TRBD1 (5 bases). TRBV5-3 is an ORF, with its function uncertain. Trimming took off 4 bases at V and 8 bases at J, with 16 bases between the two ends. The CDR3 has 14 residues. CDR3 sequence reads: CARSGTGRGKPQHF. The CDR3 DNA is TGTGCCAGAAGCGGTACGGGGCGCGGAAAGCCCCAGCATTTT.

This clone was seen only once. The V gene is TRBV6-1, the J gene TRBJ1-6, with 9 bases that match TRBD1. The CDR3 spans 15 residues. The trim removed 2 bases at V and 7 bases at J, leaving 3 bases unmatched. Germline CDR1 is MNHNS and CDR2 is SASEGT. The CDR3 DNA reads as TGTGCCAGCAGTGAACCACAGGGGGCAAATTCACCCCTCCACTTT. It codes for CASSEPQGANSPLHF.

Only a few counts were recorded for this clone. The chain uses TRBV9 and TRBJ1-5; possibly TRBD1 for D (5 bases). Looked up from germline, CDR1 is SGDLS and CDR2 is YYNGEE. Trimming cost V 3 bases and J 0 bases, with 7 bases left between them. The CDR3 sequence is 14 residues long. This chain's CDR3 is CASSEDTSNQPQHF. The CDR3 DNA follows: TGTGCCAGCAGCGAGGACACTAGCAATCAGCCCCAGCATTTT.

The chain recombines TRBV24-1 with TRBJ1-5, with a tentative D call TRBD1 (6 bases). V was cut by 9 bases and J by 4 bases, with 18 bases left in between. Germline V gene lookup returns CDR1 KGHDR and CDR2 SFDVKD. The CDR3 sequence is 15 residues long. CDR3: CATSIADRRNQPQHF. The CDR3 coding sequence is TGTGCCACCTCAATCGCAGACAGGAGAAATCAGCCCCAGCATTTT.

The chain is built from TRBV6-5 and TRBJ2-7; TRBD1 matches at 10 bases. Germline V CDR1 and CDR2: MNHEY, SVGAGI. This CDR3 region has 16 residues. The V segment lost 4 bases and the J segment 5 bases; nucleotides outside the gene matches: 11. The CDR3 DNA reads as TGTGCCAGCAGTTCACGGATCCGGGACAGGGGCAACGAGCAGTACTTC. Its translation is CASSSRIRDRGNEQYF.

The chain couples TRBV5-6 to TRBJ2-2; either TRBD1 or TRBD2 may supply D (6 bases each). The CDR3 spans 16 residues. V was pared by 3 bases and J by 7 bases, with 19 bases between. Germline lookup yields CDR1 SGHDT and CDR2 YYEEEE. Written as DNA, the CDR3 is TGTGCCAGCAGCTCGTTGACTCGAGGGGGGAGCGGGGAGCTGTTTTTT. This sequence encodes CASSSLTRGGSGELFF. Looking up the rest from reference TRBV5-6 and TRBJ2-2 gives the full variable domain: DAGVTQSPTHLIKTRGQQVTLRCSPKSGHDTVSWYQQALGQGPQFIFQYYEEEERQRGNFPDRFSGHQFPNYSSELNVNALLLGDSALYLCASSSLTRGGSGELFFGEGSRLTVL.

The V call is TRBV7-9, the J call TRBJ2-5; D could derive from TRBD1 or TRBD2 (6 bases each). Trimming cost V 4 bases and J 5 bases, with 17 bases left between them. Germline CDR1 and CDR2: SEHNR and FQNEAQ (reference sequence). The CDR3 runs to 15 residues. Here the CDR3 reads CASSSGDSVGETQYF. The DNA for the CDR3 is TGTGCCAGCAGCTCAGGGGACTCCGTGGGGGAGACCCAGTACTTC.

The CDR3 region has the DNA TGTGCCTGGGCGAGGGATGTCGGCAATCAGCCCCAGCATTTT. This sequence encodes CAWARDVGNQPQHF. V usage is TRBV30 and J usage is TRBJ1-5; D remains unclear. V was cut by 5 bases and J by 2 bases, with 13 bases left in between. In germline, CDR1 is GTSNPN, CDR2 SVGIG (reference sequence). This CDR3 is built from 14 residues.

This clone was detected once. The chain combines TRBV21-1 with TRBJ1-3; the D segment call TRBD1 is taken from the table without a DNA check. TRBV21-1 is assigned pseudogene status. This CDR3 is 16 amino acids long. Here the CDR3 DNA reads TGTGCCAGCAGCAAAGCGGGACAGCACTCTGGAAACACCATATATTTT. Protein: CASSKAGQHSGNTIYF.